The clone carrying this T cell receptor (beta chain) was observed at least ten times. No antigen is known for it. The CDR3 totals 20 residues. J gave up 2 bases and V 0 bases, and 13 bases lay outside the gene matches. In germline, CDR1 is LGHDT, CDR2 YNNKEL (reference sequence). Unique molecular identifiers featured in how the TCRbeta library was prepared. TCRdb re-called the PCR reads through MiXCR, storing one row per CDR3 protein. The sample has 180,000 or so distinct CDR3 sequences, roughly 6.3% seen once. The data derive from a study of T-cell reconstitution after alpha-beta-depleted transplantation in children. Study results and caveats: Several hundred expanded graft clones reportedly gave rise to the alpha-beta T cells present about two months after transplant.

The chain combines TRBV3-1 with TRBJ2-3; 11 bases match TRBD2. Sample: PBMCs, taken before TCRalphabeta/CD19-depleted stem cell transplant. The clonotype comes from a girl in the first two years of life with combined immunodeficiency, due to receive a stem cell transplant. CDR3 sequence (DNA): TGTGCCAGCAGCCAAGATGGACTAGCGGGCGGGGGAGCCGCCACAGATACGCAGTATTTT. It is translated as CASSQDGLAGGGAATDTQYF.